The sequence of this T cell receptor (beta chain) was determined in a study of blood T cell repertoires in COVID-19. Study-level information: Samples of COVID-19 (acute and convalescent) were obtained from the United States, Italy and Spain. T cells, B-cell-depleted T cells, or PBMCs supplied cDNA or gDNA.

The V gene end was trimmed by 2 bases and the J gene end by 7 bases; junction bases not matched to a gene: 7. Germline V gene sequence: CDR1 SQVTM, CDR2 ANQGSEA. The CDR3 length is 14 residues. In the study's own analysis: Amplification of reference gene primers was used by the study to estimate nucleated cell counts. Measured with immunoSEQ multiplex PCR; TCRdb has only the in-frame clones, and not every one. Clone size and V and J calls were adopted from that table, with D and trimming inferred from the DNA. The profile covers about 170,000 clones, with approximately 95% appearing a single time and over 3.5% taken by the ten largest.

The origin of this receptor is a woman aged 50 to 65 with acute or convalescent COVID-19. What was sequenced was peripheral blood. The chain uses TRBV29-1 and TRBJ2-1, with TRBD1 identical over 8 bases. DNA for the CDR3: TGCAGCGTTGAAAATAGACAGGGGATGAATGAGCAGTTCTTC. It specifies CSVENRQGMNEQFF.